These 11 T cell receptor beta chains came from one sample sequenced in a study of cytomegalovirus exposure and HLA in healthy donors. Vbeta (60) and Jbeta (13) primers were used in the PCR. Measured with immunoSEQ multiplex PCR; TCRdb has only the in-frame clones, and not every one. The sample shows about 180,000 clones, about four fifths of them seen only once. The sample comprised PBMCs. These receptor sequences come from a man between 40 and 49 years old in good health and CMV-seronegative.

The V call is TRBV11-3, the J call TRBJ2-1; D might be TRBD2 (6 bases). Germline V gives CDR1 SGHNT, CDR2 YENEEA. V lost 2 bases, J lost 0 bases, and 17 bases lay in between. The CDR3 covers 18 residues. This CDR3 is CASSLSGSGSTSYNEQFF. CDR3 nucleotide sequence: TGTGCCAGCAGCTTATCGGGTAGCGGATCGACCTCCTACAATGAGCAGTTCTTC.

The genes are TRBV19 and TRBJ2-7, with 7 bases identical to TRBD2. Germline CDR1 reads LNHDA; CDR2 reads SQIVND (reference sequence). After removal of 3 bases from V and 7 bases from J, the junction contained 9 bases not matched to a gene. The CDR3 loop spans 14 amino acids. CDR3 bases: TGTGCCAGTAGTATCGAGCGGGGTCAAGCGGAGCAGTACTTC. Translating gives CASSIERGQAEQYF.

The J gene is TRBJ2-1, the V gene TRBV5-1, with a tentative D call TRBD2 (5 bases). This CDR3 spans 17 amino acids. V lost 0 bases and J lost 0, with 13 bases in between. Per germline, CDR1 SGHRS and CDR2 YFSETQ. The CDR3 reads CASSLVLDGDSYNEQFF. For the CDR3, the DNA is TGCGCCAGCAGCTTGGTACTCGACGGGGACTCCTACAATGAGCAGTTCTTC.

This clone is a singleton in its sample. The J gene is TRBJ2-1, the V gene TRBV7-9; 8 nucleotides agree with TRBD2. Germline V CDR1 and CDR2: SEHNR, FQNEAQ (reference sequence). This CDR3 is 14 amino acids long. Losses at the gene ends were 2 bases for V and 15 bases for J; bases not matched to a gene: 12. CDR3: CASSLTPSGSATFF. CDR3 nucleotides: TGTGCCAGCAGCTTAACCCCTAGCGGGTCGGCAACGTTCTTC.

The J gene is TRBJ1-2, the V gene TRBV14; 8 nucleotides match TRBD1. Germline CDR1 reads SGHDN; CDR2 reads FVKESK. V lost 4 bases and J lost 8; bases outside the gene matches: 6. CDR3 length: 13 residues. CDR3 loop: CASSPGQGVGYTF. The DNA of the CDR3 is TGTGCCAGCAGCCCAGGACAGGGTGTAGGCTACACCTTC.

The V gene is TRBV7-2, the J gene TRBJ1-1; D not certain. The V end lost 4 bases, the J end lost 1 base, and 7 bases lay between the germline ends. The germline CDR1 and CDR2 sequences are SGHTA and FQGNSA. CDR3 size: 13 residues. The CDR3 region is CASSSQTNTEAFF. The CDR3, as DNA: TGTGCCAGCAGCTCACAGACGAACACTGAAGCTTTCTTT.

V usage is TRBV7-6 and J usage is TRBJ1-1, with TRBD1 as a possible D gene (6 bases). Germline CDR1 SGHVS, CDR2 FNYEAQ. CDR3 size: 13 residues. Trimming left V 5 bases short and J 5 bases short, with 12 bases between. The CDR3 DNA sequence: TGTGCCAGCAGCGGGGGCTTGGGGACTGAAGCTTTCTTT. Translated, it gives CASSGGLGTEAFF.

The genes are TRBV19 and TRBJ1-5; 7 nucleotides agree with TRBD1. Germline trimming cut 7 bases from V and 7 bases from J; bases unmatched to any gene: 10. The CDR3 extends over 14 amino acids. Germline CDR1 LNHDA, CDR2 SQIVND (reference sequence). The CDR3 DNA sequence: TGTGCCAGTATGATCGACAGGGCCAGCCAGCCCCAGCATTTT. Amino acids: CASMIDRASQPQHF.

There are a few counts of this clone. The chain joins TRBV11-2 to TRBJ2-7; D gene ambiguous. The CDR3 covers 12 residues. V shed 5 bases and J shed 1 base, with 6 bases lying between them. The germline CDR1 and CDR2 sequences are SGHAT and FQNNGV. CDR3: CASSPDSYEQYF. The CDR3 region has the DNA TGTGCCAGCAGCCCAGATTCCTACGAGCAGTACTTC.

J is TRBJ1-4 and V is TRBV7-2; D may be TRBD1 (5 bases). The CDR3 totals 15 residues. V lost 2 bases and J 12 bases, leaving 19 bases between the germline ends. Germline V gene sequence: CDR1 SGHTA, CDR2 FQGNSA. CDR3 DNA sequence: TGTGCCAGCAGCTTAAGGGCAGGGACTTCGGGAGAACTGTTTTTT. Its translation: CASSLRAGTSGELFF.

This clone was counted a few times. The chain is built from TRBV11-2 and TRBJ1-4, with a weak D call TRBD1 (5 bases). Germline-derived CDR1 and CDR2 are SGHAT and FQNNGV. The CDR3 is 15 residues long. V lost 1 base and J lost 3, with 9 bases in between. The CDR3 loop reads CASSLVGAANEKLFF. The CDR3 DNA reads as TGTGCCAGCAGCTTAGTAGGGGCGGCTAATGAAAAACTGTTTTTT.